This T cell receptor beta chain was documented in a study of blood T cell repertoires in COVID-19. Assay: immunoSEQ multiplex PCR; the TCRdb copy retains only in-frame clones and omits some. Of some 64,000 clones in the sample, approximately 88% were seen once. The CDR3 covers 13 residues. Looked up from germline, CDR1 is SQVTM and CDR2 is ANQGSEA. V shed 6 bases and J shed 1 base, with 12 bases lying between them. V usage is TRBV29-1 and J usage is TRBJ1-2, with a weak D call TRBD1 (5 bases). The TCR sequence derives from a man in his fifties or sixties with active COVID-19. Sequenced sample: peripheral blood. In nucleotides, the CDR3 is TGCAGCGTGGGGGGACGGAGTAACTATGGCTACACCTTC. Translation gives CSVGGRSNYGYTF.